These 32 T cell receptor beta chains were all obtained from the same sample, sequenced in a study of blood T cell repertoires in COVID-19 (TCRdb year 2020). The library was generated by the immunoSEQ multiplex PCR assay. The table was pulled from immuneACCESS by TCRdb, which kept in-frame rearrangements only. Such tables lose some clones; where checked, under half of the loss comes from unresolved V genes, and the rest has no known cause. Counted in this sample were around 160,000 clones; around four fifths of them appeared once. Roughly 19% of the sample is held by the ten biggest clonotypes. Sequencing was done on a sample of peripheral blood. All receptors derive from an elderly woman with acute or convalescent COVID-19.

This clone was picked up one time. V and J are TRBV6-1 and TRBJ1-2; 7 bases align to TRBD1. CDR1 MNHNS and CDR2 SASEGT come from the germline V gene. The CDR3 length is 17 residues. Trimming cost V 2 bases and J 10 bases; bases outside gene matches: 19. The CDR3 is CASSEILDRARGKDYTF. CDR3 bases: TGTGCCAGCAGTGAAATACTCGACAGGGCCAGAGGAAAGGACTACACCTTC.

This clone has only one observation. The rearrangement joins TRBV7-2 to TRBJ2-1, with D uncertain. V was shortened by 3 bases and J by 2 bases, with 8 bases between the two germline ends. CDR3 size: 14 residues. Germline CDR1 and CDR2: SGHTA and FQGNSA. The CDR3 reads CASSFSLPYNEQFF. The CDR3 DNA follows: TGTGCCAGCAGCTTTTCGCTACCCTACAATGAGCAGTTCTTC.

The chain employs TRBV28 and TRBJ2-1, with TRBD2 identical over 8 bases. CDR3 length: 16 amino acids. Looked up from germline, CDR1 is MDHEN and CDR2 is SYDVKM. J gave up 5 bases and V 8 bases, and 14 bases lay outside the gene matches. The CDR3 DNA sequence: TGTGCCAGCCCGTTTGGAACGGGGGGGAGCCACAATGAGCAGTTCTTC. It yields the protein CASPFGTGGSHNEQFF.

This chain uses TRBV9 with TRBJ2-1, with 10 bases fitting TRBD1. Germline V CDR1 and CDR2: SGDLS, YYNGEE. The V and J ends lost 5 bases and 4 bases, in that order; junction bases with no gene match: 3. The CDR3 is 14 amino acids. The CDR3 sequence: CASSWTGGYNEQFF. Written as DNA, the CDR3 is TGTGCCAGCAGTTGGACAGGGGGTTACAATGAGCAGTTCTTC.

V and J are TRBV3-1 (or the pseudogene TRBV3-2) and TRBJ2-1, with 8 bases matching TRBD2. V shed 4 bases, J shed 7 bases, and the junction held 9 bases outside the gene matches. This CDR3 spans 15 amino acids. Germline lookup yields CDR1 LGHDT and CDR2 YNNKEL (reference sequence). The DNA for the CDR3 is TGTGCCAGCAGCCTAGGGGGAGCTAGCGGGAATGAGCAGTTCTTC. Amino acids: CASSLGGASGNEQFF.

The chain uses TRBV4-2 and TRBJ2-1, with a possible D match to TRBD1 (6 bases). The CDR3 is 12 amino acids. Germline assignment: CDR1 LGHNA and CDR2 YNFKEQ. V dropped 6 bases and J dropped 5 bases, with 8 bases sitting between them. The CDR3 spells CASRQGDNEQFF. The DNA of the CDR3 is TGTGCCAGCAGACAGGGCGACAATGAGCAGTTCTTC.

The chain uses TRBV19 and TRBJ2-7, with TRBD2 identical over 10 bases. V gave up 5 bases and J gave up 1 base; unmatched junction bases: 8. The CDR3 extends over 16 amino acids. Germline V gives CDR1 LNHDA, CDR2 SQIVND (reference sequence). CDR3 sequence: CASSSRGLAESYEQYF. CDR3 DNA: TGTGCCAGTAGTTCCCGAGGACTAGCGGAATCCTACGAGCAGTACTTC.

This chain joins TRBV6-5 and TRBJ1-5, with D possibly TRBD1 on 5 matching bases. Germline V lookup: CDR1 MNHEY, CDR2 SVGAGI. The CDR3 extends over 10 amino acids. Trimming left V 8 bases short and J 9 bases short, with 8 bases between. For the CDR3, the DNA is TGTGCCAGCGGGAGGGGGCCCCAGCATTTT. This encodes CASGRGPQHF.

In regard to this clone: Distinct nucleotide sequences in the sample also encode this CDR3. V usage is TRBV25-1 and J usage is TRBJ2-5, with a possible D match to TRBD2 (6 bases). The CDR3 spans 14 residues. Trimming took off 1 base at V and 4 bases at J, with 10 bases between the two ends. Germline loops: CDR1 MGHDK, CDR2 SYGVNS. The CDR3 DNA follows: TGTGCCAGCAGTGAATCCGGGCGGGGAGAGACCCAGTACTTC. It codes for CASSESGRGETQYF. Full variable domain (remainder filled in from reference TRBV25-1 and TRBJ2-5): EADIYQTPRYLVIGTGKKITLECSQTMGHDKMYWYQQDPGMELHLIHYSYGVNSTEKGDLSSESTVSRIRTEHFPLTLESARPSHTSQYLCASSESGRGETQYFGPGTRLLVL.

The chain joins TRBV5-1 to TRBJ2-7; tentative D call: TRBD2 (5 bases). This CDR3 has 12 amino acids. V dropped 2 bases and J dropped 4 bases, with 7 bases sitting between them. Germline loops: CDR1 SGHRS, CDR2 YFSETQ. In DNA form, the CDR3 reads TGCGCCAGCAGCTTCCCGGGGTACGAGCAGTACTTC. Translated, it gives CASSFPGYEQYF. Drawing the rest from reference TRBV5-1 and TRBJ2-7, the complete variable domain is KAGVTQTPRYLIKTRGQQVTLSCSPISGHRSVSWYQQTPGQGLQFLFEYFSETQRNKGNFPGRFSGRQFSNSRSEMNVSTLELGDSALYLCASSFPGYEQYFGPGTRLTVT.

The V call is TRBV11-2, the J call TRBJ2-1; D perhaps matches TRBD2 (5 bases). V lost 7 bases and J 2 bases, leaving 18 bases between the germline ends. The CDR3 is 16 amino acids. Germline loops: CDR1 SGHAT, CDR2 FQNNGV. The CDR3 sequence is CASKPIRRLTYNEQFF. The CDR3 bases are TGTGCCAGCAAACCCATAAGGCGACTAACCTACAATGAGCAGTTCTTC.

The V call is TRBV6-1, the J call TRBJ1-3; no definite D call. This CDR3 has 13 residues. Germline V gives CDR1 MNHNS, CDR2 SASEGT. Trimming left V 3 bases short and J 0 bases short, with 3 bases between. CDR3 in DNA: TGTGCCAGCAGTGACATCTCTGGAAACACCATATATTTT. It specifies CASSDISGNTIYF.

This clone was counted a few times. The chain couples TRBV6-5 to TRBJ1-2; perhaps TRBD1 as D (5 bases). CDR1 MNHEY and CDR2 SVGAGI come from the germline V gene. The V gene lost 11 bases and the J gene lost 5 bases, with 18 bases spanning the gap. The CDR3 runs to 13 residues. In DNA, the CDR3 is TGTGCCTCGTCGCCCAGGGTACTGTATGGCTACACCTTC. This gives the protein CASSPRVLYGYTF.

The chain recombines TRBV28 with TRBJ2-1; TRBD2 matches 8 bases. V trimming: 4 bases; J trimming: 7 bases; junction bases outside the gene matches: 9. Germline CDR1 reads MDHEN; CDR2 reads SYDVKM. The CDR3 consists of 15 residues. CDR3 DNA sequence: TGTGCCAGCAGTTCAGGCGGGGGGCGTAGGAATGAGCAGTTCTTC. Translation: CASSSGGGRRNEQFF. The whole variable domain, remainder taken from reference TRBV28 and TRBJ2-1, is DVKVTQSSRYLVKRTGEKVFLECVQDMDHENMFWYRQDPGLGLRLIYFSYDVKMKEKGDIPEGYSVSREKKERFSLILESASTNQTSMYLCASSSGGGRRNEQFFGPGTRLTVL.

This sequence joins TRBV14 and TRBJ1-3; no reliable D call. In germline, CDR1 is SGHDN, CDR2 FVKESK. The CDR3 totals 15 residues. Trimming left V 4 bases short and J 0 bases short, with 10 bases between. In DNA form, the CDR3 reads TGTGCCAGCAGCCCGTCTAGGAGCTCTGGAAACACCATATATTTT. As protein: CASSPSRSSGNTIYF.

This rearrangement joins TRBV6-5 to TRBJ2-5, with D possibly TRBD2 on 6 matching bases. The germline CDR1 and CDR2 sequences are MNHEY and SVGAGI. Trimming stripped 7 bases from V and 5 bases from J, with 14 bases between. The length of the CDR3 is 13 residues. CDR3 protein: CASKGGIYETQYF. For the CDR3, the DNA is TGTGCCAGCAAGGGCGGGATATACGAGACCCAGTACTTC.

The rearrangement links TRBV7-9 to TRBJ1-5; 7 bases line up with TRBD1. This CDR3 contains 15 residues. J gave up 3 bases and V 5 bases, and 7 bases lay outside the gene matches. Looked up from germline, CDR1 is SEHNR and CDR2 is FQNEAQ (reference sequence). This CDR3 reads CASSTPGTDNQPQHF. The CDR3 DNA follows: TGTGCCAGCAGCACTCCCGGGACAGACAATCAGCCCCAGCATTTT. The whole variable domain, remainder taken from reference TRBV7-9 and TRBJ1-5, is DTGVSQNPRHKITKRGQNVTFRCDPISEHNRLYWYRQTLGQGPEFLTYFQNEAQLEKSRLLSDRFSAERPKGSFSTLEIQRTEQGDSAMYLCASSTPGTDNQPQHFGDGTRLSIL.

The chain has TRBV28 and TRBJ1-5; 7 bases fit TRBD1. The germline CDR1 and CDR2 sequences are MDHEN and SYDVKM. The V segment lost 2 bases and the J segment 7 bases; nucleotides outside the gene matches: 5. The CDR3 totals 14 residues. The CDR3 reads CASSLPGGGQPQHF. CDR3 coding DNA: TGTGCCAGCAGTTTACCAGGGGGTGGCCAGCCCCAGCATTTT.

The chain recombines TRBV18 with TRBJ2-3; D gene uncertain. Germline V lookup: CDR1 KGHSH, CDR2 LQKENI. This CDR3 region has 14 residues. Trimming shortened V by 3 bases and J by 2 bases, and 9 bases separated the two germline ends. CDR3 DNA sequence: TGTGCCAGCTCACCGCGACTTTCCACAGATACGCAGTATTTT. It yields the protein CASSPRLSTDTQYF.

V and J are TRBV3-1 (or the pseudogene TRBV3-2) and TRBJ2-4, with 8 nucleotides matching TRBD2. CDR3 length: 18 residues. The V and J ends lost 1 base and 0 bases, in that order; junction bases with no gene match: 8. Germline V gene sequence: CDR1 LGHDT, CDR2 YNNKEL (reference sequence). CDR3 nucleotides: TGTGCCAGCAGCCAAGTAGGCGGGAGGACCTTAGCCAAAAACATTCAGTACTTC. This translates into CASSQVGGRTLAKNIQYF.

The chain uses TRBV3-1 (or the pseudogene TRBV3-2) and TRBJ1-3, with D perhaps matching TRBD1 (5 bases). In germline, CDR1 is LGHDT, CDR2 YNNKEL (reference sequence). The V end was cut by 0 bases, the J end by 3 bases, with 12 bases between. The CDR3 totals 16 residues. CDR3 residues: CASSQDKTALGNTIYF. The CDR3 bases are TGTGCCAGCAGCCAAGATAAGACAGCACTTGGAAACACCATATATTTT.

The chain links TRBV28 to TRBJ2-7, with 7 positions matching TRBD1. In germline, CDR1 is MDHEN, CDR2 SYDVKM. This CDR3 contains 13 residues. V lost 10 bases, J lost 5 bases, and 11 bases stayed unmatched. The CDR3 nucleotides are TGTGCCATTGGACAGGAACTCCCCCACGAGCAGTACTTC. It codes for CAIGQELPHEQYF.

The V gene is TRBV6-6, the J gene TRBJ1-5; D possibly corresponds to TRBD1 (5 bases). Germline assignment: CDR1 MNHNY and CDR2 SVGAGI (reference sequence). This CDR3 has 14 residues. Trimming cost V 10 bases and J 5 bases, with 18 bases left between them. CDR3 protein: CAIRYAGQHQPQHF. The CDR3 region has the DNA TGTGCCATCCGTTACGCAGGGCAGCATCAGCCCCAGCATTTT.

V and J are TRBV28 and TRBJ2-7; D is unresolved. V was clipped by 4 bases and J by 0 bases, with 13 bases between them. Germline CDR1 reads MDHEN; CDR2 reads SYDVKM. This CDR3 is built from 15 residues. The CDR3 DNA sequence: TGTGCCAGCAGTTCGGAGAATGGCGGCTCCTACGAGCAGTACTTC. As protein: CASSSENGGSYEQYF.

The chain employs TRBV12-3 or TRBV12-4 and TRBJ2-1, with a tentative D call TRBD1 (6 bases). The CDR3 is 13 amino acids. Trimming took off 6 bases at V and 4 bases at J, with 10 bases between the two ends. In nucleotides, the CDR3 is TGTGCCAGCAGCAAGGACAGATACAATGAGCAGTTCTTC. Amino acid sequence: CASSKDRYNEQFF.

This clone is a singleton in its sample. The chain uses TRBV30 and TRBJ1-6; 8 bases match TRBD1. V dropped 4 bases and J dropped 8; count of bases not matched to a gene: 22. Germline lookup yields CDR1 GTSNPN and CDR2 SVGIG (reference sequence). The CDR3 totals 19 residues. The CDR3 spells CAWTKKPKDRGNFYSPLHF. The DNA for the CDR3 is TGTGCCTGGACCAAAAAACCGAAAGACAGGGGAAATTTTTATTCACCCCTCCACTTT.

The rearrangement uses TRBV25-1 and TRBJ2-7; perhaps TRBD1 as D (5 bases). The CDR3 spans 15 residues. CDR1 and CDR2 from the germline V gene are MGHDK and SYGVNS. Trimming cost V 5 bases and J 2 bases, with 16 bases left between them. CDR3 sequence (DNA): TGTGCCAGCAGTACCGAAAAGGGGTTTGCCTACGAGCAGTACTTC. It yields the protein CASSTEKGFAYEQYF.

The count of this clone is one. DNA of the CDR3: TGTGCCAGCAGTCCCCTACTAGCGGGAGGGTTGGATGAGCAGTTCTTC. Encoded protein: CASSPLLAGGLDEQFF. This sequence joins TRBV27 and TRBJ2-1; 13 bases are shared with TRBD2. Germline assignment: CDR1 MNHEY and CDR2 SMNVEV (reference sequence). This CDR3 comprises 16 residues. Trimming removed 5 bases from V and 8 bases from J; junction bases left unmatched: 9.

This rearrangement joins TRBV6-1 to TRBJ2-2; D uncertain. CDR1 is MNHNS, CDR2 SASEGT, per germline. This CDR3 has 14 amino acids. Trimming removed 2 bases at V and 5 bases at J, with 9 bases between. The CDR3 spells CASSESFLTGELFF. CDR3 bases: TGTGCCAGCAGTGAATCCTTCTTGACCGGGGAGCTGTTTTTT.

The chain couples TRBV5-6 to TRBJ2-1; D is possibly TRBD1 (5 bases). Trimming pared 4 bases from V and 4 bases from J, leaving 9 bases between. Germline V gives CDR1 SGHDT, CDR2 YYEEEE. CDR3 length: 13 residues. CDR3 residues: CASSPTDYNEQFF. The CDR3 DNA reads TGTGCCAGCAGCCCGACAGATTACAATGAGCAGTTCTTC. The full variable domain, completed using reference TRBV5-6 and TRBJ2-1, is DAGVTQSPTHLIKTRGQQVTLRCSPKSGHDTVSWYQQALGQGPQFIFQYYEEEERQRGNFPDRFSGHQFPNYSSELNVNALLLGDSALYLCASSPTDYNEQFFGPGTRLTVL.

J is TRBJ2-5 and V is TRBV6-6, with 10 bases identical to TRBD1. J was trimmed by 4 bases and V by 6 bases; bases with no gene match: 11. CDR1 and CDR2 from the germline V gene are MNHNY and SVGAGI (reference sequence). CDR3 length: 16 amino acids. CDR3: CASRANPGQGLETQYF. CDR3 nucleotides: TGTGCCAGCAGGGCCAATCCGGGACAGGGGTTAGAGACCCAGTACTTC.

The chain employs TRBV6-6 and TRBJ1-4, with a weak D call TRBD1 (5 bases). CDR3 length: 14 amino acids. Germline CDR1 is MNHNY and CDR2 is SVGAGI (reference sequence). Trimming left V 0 bases short and J 7 bases short, with 9 bases between. The CDR3 sequence is CASSYSGLSEKLFF. The CDR3 DNA reads as TGTGCCAGCAGTTACTCGGGACTCTCTGAAAAACTGTTTTTT.